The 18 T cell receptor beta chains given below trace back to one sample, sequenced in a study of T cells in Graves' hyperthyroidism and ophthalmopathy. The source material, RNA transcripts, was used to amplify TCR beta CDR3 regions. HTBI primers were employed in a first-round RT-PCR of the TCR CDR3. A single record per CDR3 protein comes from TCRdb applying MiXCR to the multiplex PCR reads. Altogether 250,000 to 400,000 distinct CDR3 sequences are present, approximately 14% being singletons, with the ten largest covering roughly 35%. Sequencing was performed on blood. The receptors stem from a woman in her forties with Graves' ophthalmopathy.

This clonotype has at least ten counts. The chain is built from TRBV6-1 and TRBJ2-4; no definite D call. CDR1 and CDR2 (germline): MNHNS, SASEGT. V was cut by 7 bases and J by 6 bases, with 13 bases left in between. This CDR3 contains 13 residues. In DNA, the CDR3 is TGTGCCAGCAAGATGGCCCCGGGAAACATTCAGTACTTC. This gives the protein CASKMAPGNIQYF.

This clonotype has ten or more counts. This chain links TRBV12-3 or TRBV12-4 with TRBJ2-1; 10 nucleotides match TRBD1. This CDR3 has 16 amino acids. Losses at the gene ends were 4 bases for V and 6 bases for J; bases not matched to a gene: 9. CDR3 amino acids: CASSSQAGTGVNEQFF. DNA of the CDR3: TGTGCCAGCAGTTCACAAGCCGGGACAGGGGTCAATGAGCAGTTCTTC.

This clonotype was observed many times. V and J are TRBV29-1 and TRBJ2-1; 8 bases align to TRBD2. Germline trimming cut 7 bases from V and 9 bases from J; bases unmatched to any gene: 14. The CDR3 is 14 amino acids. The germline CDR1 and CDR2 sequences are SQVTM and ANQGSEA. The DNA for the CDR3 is TGCAGCGAGACGGGGGACGGCCGGGAGGGTGAGCAGTTCTTC. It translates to CSETGDGREGEQFF.

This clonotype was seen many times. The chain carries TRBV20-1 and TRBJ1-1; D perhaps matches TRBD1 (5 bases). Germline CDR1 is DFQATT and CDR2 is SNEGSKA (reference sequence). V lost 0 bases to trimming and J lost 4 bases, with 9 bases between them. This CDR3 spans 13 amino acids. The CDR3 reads CSARDQGFTEAFF. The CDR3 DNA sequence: TGCAGTGCTAGAGATCAGGGTTTCACTGAAGCTTTCTTT.

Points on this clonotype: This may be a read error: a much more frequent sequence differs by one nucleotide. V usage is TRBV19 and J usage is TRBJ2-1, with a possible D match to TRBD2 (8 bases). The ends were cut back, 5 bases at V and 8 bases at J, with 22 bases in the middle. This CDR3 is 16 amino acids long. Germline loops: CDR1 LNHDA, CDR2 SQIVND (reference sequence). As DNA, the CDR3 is TGTGCCAGTAGTTTCTCCGCCGGCGGGGGGACAGATGAGCAGTTCTTC. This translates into CASSFSAGGGTDEQFF.

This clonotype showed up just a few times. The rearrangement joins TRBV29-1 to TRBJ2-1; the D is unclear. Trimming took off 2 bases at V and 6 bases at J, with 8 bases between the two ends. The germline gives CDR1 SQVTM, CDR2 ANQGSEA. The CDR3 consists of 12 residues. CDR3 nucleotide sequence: TGCAGCGTTGAATTGGGTGGCAATGAGCAGTTCTTC. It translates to CSVELGGNEQFF.

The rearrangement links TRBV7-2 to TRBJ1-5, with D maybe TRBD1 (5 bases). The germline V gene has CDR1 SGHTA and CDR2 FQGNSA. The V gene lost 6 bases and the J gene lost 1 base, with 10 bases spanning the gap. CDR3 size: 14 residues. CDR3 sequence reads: CASSSWDSNQPQHF. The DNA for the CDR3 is TGTGCCAGCAGTTCATGGGACAGCAATCAGCCCCAGCATTTT.

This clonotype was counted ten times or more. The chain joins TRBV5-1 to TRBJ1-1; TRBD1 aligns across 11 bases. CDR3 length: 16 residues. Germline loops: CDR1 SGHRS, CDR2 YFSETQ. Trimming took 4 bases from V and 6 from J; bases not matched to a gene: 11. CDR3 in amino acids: CASSNRTGGLGAEAFF. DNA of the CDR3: TGCGCCAGCAGCAACCGGACAGGGGGCTTGGGGGCTGAAGCTTTCTTT.

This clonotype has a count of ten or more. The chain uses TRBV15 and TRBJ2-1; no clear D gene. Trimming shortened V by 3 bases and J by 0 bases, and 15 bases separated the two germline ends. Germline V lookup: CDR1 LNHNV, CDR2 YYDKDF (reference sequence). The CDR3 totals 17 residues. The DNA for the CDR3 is TGTGCCACCAGCAGTCTTATGGCGGAGAGCTCCTACAATGAGCAGTTCTTC. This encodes CATSSLMAESSYNEQFF.

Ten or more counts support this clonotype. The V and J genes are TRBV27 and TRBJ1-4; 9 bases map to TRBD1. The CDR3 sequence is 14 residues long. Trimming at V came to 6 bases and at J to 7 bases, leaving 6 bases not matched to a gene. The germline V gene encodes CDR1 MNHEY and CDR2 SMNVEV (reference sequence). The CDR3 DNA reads TGTGCCAGCAGCCAACAGGGGGCAGGTGAAAAACTGTTTTTT. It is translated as CASSQQGAGEKLFF. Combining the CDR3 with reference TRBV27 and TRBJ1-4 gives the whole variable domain EAQVTQNPRYLITVTGKKLTVTCSQNMNHEYMSWYRQDPGLGLRQIYYSMNVEVTDKGDVPEGYKVSRKEKRNFPLILESPSPNQTSLYFCASSQQGAGEKLFFGSGTQLSVL.

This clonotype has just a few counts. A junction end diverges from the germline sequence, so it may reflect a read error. CDR3 region: CASSIAGSNTGAFF. The CDR3, as DNA: TGTGCCAGTAGTATAGCCGGGAGTAACACTGGAGCTTTCTTT. J is TRBJ1-1 and V is TRBV19, with D unresolved. CDR3 length: 14 amino acids. The germline CDR1 and CDR2 sequences are LNHDA and SQIVND (reference sequence).

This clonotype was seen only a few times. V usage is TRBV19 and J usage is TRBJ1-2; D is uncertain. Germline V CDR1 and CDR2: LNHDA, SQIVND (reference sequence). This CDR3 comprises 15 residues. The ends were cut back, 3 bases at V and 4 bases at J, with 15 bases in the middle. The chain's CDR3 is CASSIEEAGIYGYTF. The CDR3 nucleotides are TGTGCCAGTAGTATCGAGGAGGCGGGGATCTATGGCTACACCTTC. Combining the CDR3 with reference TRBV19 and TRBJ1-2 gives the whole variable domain DGGITQSPKYLFRKEGQNVTLSCEQNLNHDAMYWYRQDPGQGLRLIYYSQIVNDFQKGDIAEGYSVSREKKESFPLTVTSAQKNPTAFYLCASSIEEAGIYGYTFGSGTRLTVV.

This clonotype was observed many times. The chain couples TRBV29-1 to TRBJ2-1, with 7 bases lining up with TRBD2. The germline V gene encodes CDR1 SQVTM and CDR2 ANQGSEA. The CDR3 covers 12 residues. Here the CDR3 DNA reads TGCAGTGCACCAACGGGAGGAACTGAGCAGTTCTTC. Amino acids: CSAPTGGTEQFF.

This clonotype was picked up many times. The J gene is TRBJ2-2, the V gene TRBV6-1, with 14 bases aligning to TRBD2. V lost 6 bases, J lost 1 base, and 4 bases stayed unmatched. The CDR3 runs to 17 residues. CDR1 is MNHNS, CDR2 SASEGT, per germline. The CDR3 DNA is TGTGCCAGCAGAAGAGGACTAGCGGGAGGGAACACCGGGGAGCTGTTTTTT. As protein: CASRRGLAGGNTGELFF.

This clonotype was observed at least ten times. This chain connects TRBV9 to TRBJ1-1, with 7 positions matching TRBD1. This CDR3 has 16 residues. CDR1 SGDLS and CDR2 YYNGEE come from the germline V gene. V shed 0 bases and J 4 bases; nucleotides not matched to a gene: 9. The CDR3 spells CASSVEGGDSSTEAFF. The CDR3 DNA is TGTGCCAGCAGCGTAGAGGGGGGGGACAGTTCCACTGAAGCTTTCTTT.

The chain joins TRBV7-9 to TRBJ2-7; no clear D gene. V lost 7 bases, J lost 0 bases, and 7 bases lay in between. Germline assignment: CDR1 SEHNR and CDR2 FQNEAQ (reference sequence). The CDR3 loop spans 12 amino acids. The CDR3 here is CASMGSSYEQYF. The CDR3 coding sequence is TGTGCCAGCATGGGCTCCTCCTACGAGCAGTACTTC.

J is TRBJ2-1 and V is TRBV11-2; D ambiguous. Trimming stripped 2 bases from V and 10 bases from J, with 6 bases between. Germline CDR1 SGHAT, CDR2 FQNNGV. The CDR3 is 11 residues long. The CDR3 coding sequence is TGTGCCAGCAGCTTATTCTACGAGCAGTTCTTC. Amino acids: CASSLFYEQFF.

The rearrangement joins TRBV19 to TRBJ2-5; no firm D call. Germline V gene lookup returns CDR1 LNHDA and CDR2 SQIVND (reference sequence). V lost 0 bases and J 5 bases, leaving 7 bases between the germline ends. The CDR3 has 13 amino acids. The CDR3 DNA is TGTGCCAGTAGTATAGATTCGGTGGAGACCCAGTACTTC. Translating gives CASSIDSVETQYF.